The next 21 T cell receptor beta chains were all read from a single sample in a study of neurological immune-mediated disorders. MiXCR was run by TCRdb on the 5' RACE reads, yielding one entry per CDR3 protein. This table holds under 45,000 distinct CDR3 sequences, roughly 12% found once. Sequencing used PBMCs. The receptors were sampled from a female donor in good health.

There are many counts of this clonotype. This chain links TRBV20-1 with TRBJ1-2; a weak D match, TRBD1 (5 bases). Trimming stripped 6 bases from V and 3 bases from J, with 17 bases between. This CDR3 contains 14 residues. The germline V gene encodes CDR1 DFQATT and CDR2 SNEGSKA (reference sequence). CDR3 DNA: TGCAGTGCGCCAACGGGGCTACGGGACTATGGCTACACCTTC. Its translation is CSAPTGLRDYGYTF.

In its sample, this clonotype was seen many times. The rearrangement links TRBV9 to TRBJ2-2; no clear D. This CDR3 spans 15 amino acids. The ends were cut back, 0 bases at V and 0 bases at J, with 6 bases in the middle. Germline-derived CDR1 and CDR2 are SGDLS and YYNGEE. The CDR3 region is CASSVDPTNTGELFF. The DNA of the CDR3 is TGTGCCAGCAGCGTAGATCCAACGAACACCGGGGAGCTGTTTTTT.

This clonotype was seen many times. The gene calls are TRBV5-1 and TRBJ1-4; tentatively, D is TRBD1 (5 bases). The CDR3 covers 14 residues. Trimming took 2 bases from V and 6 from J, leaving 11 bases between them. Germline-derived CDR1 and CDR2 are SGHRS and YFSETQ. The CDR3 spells CASSFGGVYEKLFF. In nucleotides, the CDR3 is TGCGCCAGCAGCTTTGGGGGGGTTTATGAAAAACTGTTTTTT.

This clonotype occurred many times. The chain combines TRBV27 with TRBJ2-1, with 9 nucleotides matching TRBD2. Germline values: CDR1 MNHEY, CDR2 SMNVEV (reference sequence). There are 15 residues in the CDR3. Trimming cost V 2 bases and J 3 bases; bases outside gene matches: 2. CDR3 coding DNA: TGTGCCAGCAGTTTAGCTAGCGGGGACTACAATGAGCAGTTCTTC. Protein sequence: CASSLASGDYNEQFF.

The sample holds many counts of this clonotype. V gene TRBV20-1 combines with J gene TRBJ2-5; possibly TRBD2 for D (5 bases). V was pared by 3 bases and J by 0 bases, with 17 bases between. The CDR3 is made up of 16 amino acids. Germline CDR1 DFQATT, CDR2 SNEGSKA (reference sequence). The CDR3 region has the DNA TGCAGTGCTAGGCCCGCGGGCAGGCTGTACCAAGAGACCCAGTACTTC. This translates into CSARPAGRLYQETQYF.

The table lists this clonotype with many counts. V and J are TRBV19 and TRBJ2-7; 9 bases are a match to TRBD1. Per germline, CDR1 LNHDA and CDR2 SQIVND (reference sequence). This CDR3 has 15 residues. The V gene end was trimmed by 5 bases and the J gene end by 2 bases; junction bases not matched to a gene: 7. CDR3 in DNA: TGTGCCAGTAGTTCTTCCGGGACAGGGACCTACGAGCAGTACTTC. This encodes CASSSSGTGTYEQYF.

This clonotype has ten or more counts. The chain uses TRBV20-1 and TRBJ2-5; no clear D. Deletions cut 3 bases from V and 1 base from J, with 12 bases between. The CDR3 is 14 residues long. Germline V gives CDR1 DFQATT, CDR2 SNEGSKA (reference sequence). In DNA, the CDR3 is TGCAGTGCTAGGGTTCAGTTGATCCAAGAGACCCAGTACTTC. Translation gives CSARVQLIQETQYF.

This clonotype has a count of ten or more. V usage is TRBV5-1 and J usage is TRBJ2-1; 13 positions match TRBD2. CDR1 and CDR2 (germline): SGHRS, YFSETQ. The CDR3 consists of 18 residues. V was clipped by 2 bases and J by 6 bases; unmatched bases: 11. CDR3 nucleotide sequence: TGCGCCAGCAGCTTAAAAACCCCGACTAGCGGGGGGCCCAATGAGCAGTTCTTC. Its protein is CASSLKTPTSGGPNEQFF.

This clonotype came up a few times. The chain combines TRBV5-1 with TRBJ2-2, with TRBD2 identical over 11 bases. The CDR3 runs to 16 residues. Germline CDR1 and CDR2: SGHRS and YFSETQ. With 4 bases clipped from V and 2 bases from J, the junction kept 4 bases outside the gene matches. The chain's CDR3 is CASSPTSGTNTGELFF. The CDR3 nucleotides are TGCGCCAGCAGCCCGACTAGCGGGACTAACACCGGGGAGCTGTTTTTT. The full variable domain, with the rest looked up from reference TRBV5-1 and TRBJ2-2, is KAGVTQTPRYLIKTRGQQVTLSCSPISGHRSVSWYQQTPGQGLQFLFEYFSETQRNKGNFPGRFSGRQFSNSRSEMNVSTLELGDSALYLCASSPTSGTNTGELFFGEGSRLTVL.

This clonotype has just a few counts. The CDR3 spells CASSLYGGDTQYF. The CDR3 bases are TGTGCCAGCAGCCTTTACGGCGGAGATACGCAGTATTTT. The chain carries TRBV11-3 and TRBJ2-3; no firm D call. The CDR3 loop spans 13 amino acids. Germline V gene lookup returns CDR1 SGHNT and CDR2 YENEEA. V lost 5 bases and J lost 5, with 11 bases in between. Combining the CDR3 with reference TRBV11-3 and TRBJ2-3 gives the whole variable domain EAGVVQSPRYKIIEKKQPVAFWCNPISGHNTLYWYLQNLGQGPELLIRYENEEAVDDSQLPKDRFSAERLKGVDSTLKIQPAELGDSAVYLCASSLYGGDTQYFGPGTRLTVL.

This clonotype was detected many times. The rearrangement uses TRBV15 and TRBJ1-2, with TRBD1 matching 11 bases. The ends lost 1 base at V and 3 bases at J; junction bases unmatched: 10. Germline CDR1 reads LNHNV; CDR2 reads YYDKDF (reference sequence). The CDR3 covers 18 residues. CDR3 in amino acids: CATSRGSGTGGLDYGYTF. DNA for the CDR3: TGTGCCACCAGCAGAGGCAGCGGGACAGGGGGTCTAGACTATGGCTACACCTTC.

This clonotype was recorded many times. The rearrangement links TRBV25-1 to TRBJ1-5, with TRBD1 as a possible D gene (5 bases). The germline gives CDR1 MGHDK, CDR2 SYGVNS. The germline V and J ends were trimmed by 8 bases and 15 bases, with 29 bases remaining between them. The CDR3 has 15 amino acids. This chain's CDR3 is CASSPVGTSLKRVHF. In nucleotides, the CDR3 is TGTGCCAGCTCACCAGTAGGGACCTCCCTAAAAAGGGTGCATTTT.

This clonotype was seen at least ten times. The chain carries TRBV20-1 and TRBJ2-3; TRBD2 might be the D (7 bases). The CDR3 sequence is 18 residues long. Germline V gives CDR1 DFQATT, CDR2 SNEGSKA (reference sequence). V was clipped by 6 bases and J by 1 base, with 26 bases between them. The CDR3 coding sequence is TGCAGTGCCCCGGCTGGTGGGGGGGCCTATACAGGCACAGATACGCAGTATTTT. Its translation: CSAPAGGGAYTGTDTQYF.

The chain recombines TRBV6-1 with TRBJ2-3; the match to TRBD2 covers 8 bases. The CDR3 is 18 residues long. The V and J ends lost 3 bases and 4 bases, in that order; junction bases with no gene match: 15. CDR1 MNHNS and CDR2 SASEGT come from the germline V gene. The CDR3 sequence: CASSERNRGTSKADTQYF. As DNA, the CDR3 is TGTGCCAGCAGTGAGCGCAATCGAGGGACTAGTAAGGCAGATACGCAGTATTTT.

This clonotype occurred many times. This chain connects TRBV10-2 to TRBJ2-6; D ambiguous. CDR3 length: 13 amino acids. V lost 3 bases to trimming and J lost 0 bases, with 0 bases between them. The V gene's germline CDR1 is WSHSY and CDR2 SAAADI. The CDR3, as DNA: TGCGCCAGCAGTGACTCTGGGGCCAACGTCCTGACTTTC. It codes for CASSDSGANVLTF.

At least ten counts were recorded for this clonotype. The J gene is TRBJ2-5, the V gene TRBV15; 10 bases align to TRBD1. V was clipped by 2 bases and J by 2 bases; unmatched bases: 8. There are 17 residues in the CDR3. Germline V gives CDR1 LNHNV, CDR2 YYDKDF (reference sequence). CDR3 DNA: TGTGCCACCAGCAGATACCCGGGACAGGGGCCTCAAGAGACCCAGTACTTC. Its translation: CATSRYPGQGPQETQYF.

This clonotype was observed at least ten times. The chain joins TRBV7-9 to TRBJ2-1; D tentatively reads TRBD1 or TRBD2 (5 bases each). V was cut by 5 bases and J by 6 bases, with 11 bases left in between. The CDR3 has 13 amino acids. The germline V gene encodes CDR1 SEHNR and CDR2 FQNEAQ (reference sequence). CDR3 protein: CASSLRGFNEQFF. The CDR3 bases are TGTGCCAGCAGCCTCCGGGGCTTCAATGAGCAGTTCTTC.

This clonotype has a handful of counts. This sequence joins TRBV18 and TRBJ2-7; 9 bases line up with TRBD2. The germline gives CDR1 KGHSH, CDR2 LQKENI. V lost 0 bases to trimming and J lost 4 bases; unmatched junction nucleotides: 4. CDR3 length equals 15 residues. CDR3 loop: CASSPPSLAGYEQYF. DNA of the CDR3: TGTGCCAGCTCACCACCATCGCTAGCGGGATACGAGCAGTACTTC. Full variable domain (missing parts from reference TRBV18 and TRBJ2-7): NAGVMQNPRHLVRRRGQEARLRCSPMKGHSHVYWYRQLPEEGLKFMVYLQKENIIDESGMPKERFSAEFPKEGPSILRIQQVVRGDSAAYFCASSPPSLAGYEQYFGPGTRLTVT.

The CDR3: CASSLVHDNEQFF. CDR3 DNA: TGCGCCAGCAGCTTGGTCCACGACAATGAGCAGTTCTTC. The V and J genes are TRBV5-1 and TRBJ2-1; D remains ambiguous. This CDR3 spans 13 amino acids. CDR1 and CDR2 from the germline V gene are SGHRS and YFSETQ. Trimming took 0 bases from V and 5 from J, leaving 6 bases between them.

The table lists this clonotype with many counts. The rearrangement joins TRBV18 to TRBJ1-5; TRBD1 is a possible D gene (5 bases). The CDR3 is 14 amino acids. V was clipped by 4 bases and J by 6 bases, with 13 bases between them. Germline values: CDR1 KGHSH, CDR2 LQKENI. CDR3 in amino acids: CASSLTGAGQPQHF. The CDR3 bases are TGTGCCAGCTCACTTACAGGTGCAGGTCAGCCCCAGCATTTT.

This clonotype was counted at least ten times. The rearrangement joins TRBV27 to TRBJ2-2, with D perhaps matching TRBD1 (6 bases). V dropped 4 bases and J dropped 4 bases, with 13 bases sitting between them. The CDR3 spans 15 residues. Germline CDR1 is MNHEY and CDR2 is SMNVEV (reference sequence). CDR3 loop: CASSSGRGGTGELFF. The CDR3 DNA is TGTGCCAGCAGTTCGGGCCGAGGGGGCACCGGGGAGCTGTTTTTT.